Listed below are T cell receptor beta chains from one sample, sequenced in a study of T cell changes during pregnancy in multiple sclerosis. Profiling relied on immunoSEQ multiplex PCR, and the TCRdb table lists in-frame clones only, not all of them. The sample includes some 99,000 clones, under 95% of them seen just once. The sample was peripheral blood, taken after pregnancy. These TCRs come from a female donor in good health, enrolled as a control in a pregnancy study. CDR3s include the opening cysteine and the closing phenylalanine or tryptophan. Fields, in order: J gene, clone size, D gene, V gene, CDR3 DNA, CDR3 protein. The D gene is left open where the match is weak. Clone size is stated in some rows and not others, as once, few, many or a class when expanded.

j_gene: TRBJ2-3
abundance: NA
d_gene: NA
v_gene: TRBV28
CDR3nt: TGTGCCAGCACCACACCACCCGGGACTCACACAGATACGCAGTATTTT
CDR3aa: CASTTPPGTHTDTQYF

j_gene: TRBJ2-3
abundance: NA
d_gene: NA
v_gene: TRBV19
CDR3nt: TGTGCTGCAGCAGGGCATACGCAGTATTTT
CDR3aa: CAAAGHTQYF

j_gene: TRBJ2-1
abundance: NA
d_gene: TRBD1
v_gene: TRBV5-1
CDR3nt: TGCGCCAGCAGCTTGGATGGGACAGAGGCGAGTGAGCAGTTCTTC
CDR3aa: CASSLDGTEASEQFF

j_gene: TRBJ2-7
abundance: NA
d_gene: NA
v_gene: TRBV4-1
CDR3nt: TGCGCCAGCAGCCGATACCAAGACGTCAGTCAGGGGACATTCTACGAGCAGTACTTC
CDR3aa: CASSRYQDVSQGTFYEQYF

j_gene: TRBJ2-7
abundance: NA
d_gene: NA
v_gene: TRBV5-4
CDR3nt: TGTGCCAGCAGCCCGGACGGGAGCTCCTACGAGCAGTACTTC
CDR3aa: CASSPDGSSYEQYF

j_gene: TRBJ1-2
abundance: NA
d_gene: NA
v_gene: TRBV5-4
CDR3nt: TGTGCCAGCCAATCAGGGCTGGGGGGCTACACCTTC
CDR3aa: CASQSGLGGYTF

j_gene: TRBJ1-4
abundance: once
d_gene: TRBD1
v_gene: TRBV28
CDR3nt: TGTGCCAGCAGCCTACCGGGACAGGGACGTGAAAAACTGTTTTTT
CDR3aa: CASSLPGQGREKLFF

j_gene: TRBJ1-1
abundance: NA
d_gene: NA
v_gene: TRBV7-9
CDR3nt: TGTGCCAGCAGCTTCGAGCGTGGGGGCCTCACTTTCTTT
CDR3aa: CASSFERGGLTFF

j_gene: TRBJ2-1
abundance: NA
d_gene: TRBD2
v_gene: TRBV5-5
CDR3nt: TGTGCCAGCCCGGGACTAGCGGGGCTTAGCTCCTACAATGAGCAGTTCTTC
CDR3aa: CASPGLAGLSSYNEQFF

j_gene: TRBJ2-7
abundance: NA
d_gene: TRBD2
v_gene: TRBV28
CDR3nt: TGTGCCAGCATCGACATCACGGGACAAGGGACTAGCCGGCCCTACGAGCAGTACTTC
CDR3aa: CASIDITGQGTSRPYEQYF

j_gene: TRBJ1-5
abundance: once
d_gene: NA
v_gene: TRBV28
CDR3nt: TGTGCCAGCAGAATGGGACCGATAGCCGGGGGTCAGCCCCAGCATTTT
CDR3aa: CASRMGPIAGGQPQHF

j_gene: TRBJ1-5
abundance: NA
d_gene: NA
v_gene: TRBV28
CDR3nt: TGTGCCAGCAACGGGGGACTCGGCAATCAGCCCCAGCATTTT
CDR3aa: CASNGGLGNQPQHF

j_gene: TRBJ2-6
abundance: NA
d_gene: NA
v_gene: TRBV6-1
CDR3nt: TGTGCCAGCAGTGAACTCCGGGGGACCCTTGGGGCCAACGTCCTGACTTTC
CDR3aa: CASSELRGTLGANVLTF

j_gene: TRBJ2-5
abundance: NA
d_gene: TRBD2
v_gene: TRBV4-1
CDR3nt: TGCGCCAGCAGCCAAGGGGAAATAGCGGGGGGGCCAGAGACCCAGTACTTC
CDR3aa: CASSQGEIAGGPETQYF

j_gene: TRBJ2-1
abundance: once
d_gene: NA
v_gene: TRBV6-6
CDR3nt: TGTGCCAGCAGTTACACCGGGGATGAGCAGTTCTTC
CDR3aa: CASSYTGDEQFF

j_gene: TRBJ2-1
abundance: NA
d_gene: TRBD2
v_gene: TRBV28
CDR3nt: TGTGCCAGCAGTTTACTCTGGCCTACTAGCGGGAGTCCCCGAGGGGAGCAGTTCTTC
CDR3aa: CASSLLWPTSGSPRGEQFF

j_gene: TRBJ2-3
abundance: NA
d_gene: NA
v_gene: TRBV2
CDR3nt: TGTGCCAGCACTAGTTCCCGCACAGATACGCAGTATTTT
CDR3aa: CASTSSRTDTQYF

j_gene: TRBJ1-6
abundance: NA
d_gene: TRBD1
v_gene: TRBV7-9
CDR3nt: TGTGCCAGCAGCCTAGGACAGGCTACGAACTATAATTCACCCCTCCACTTT
CDR3aa: CASSLGQATNYNSPLHF

j_gene: TRBJ2-1
abundance: NA
d_gene: NA
v_gene: TRBV15
CDR3nt: TGTGCCACCAGCAGTCGGACTACCGTCTACGGTGAGCAGTTCTTC
CDR3aa: CATSSRTTVYGEQFF

j_gene: TRBJ1-2
abundance: NA
d_gene: TRBD1
v_gene: TRBV25-1
CDR3nt: TGTGCCAGCAGCGCTGGCGGAGGGACAGCTAATTATGGCTACACCTTC
CDR3aa: CASSAGGGTANYGYTF

j_gene: TRBJ2-7
abundance: NA
d_gene: NA
v_gene: TRBV28
CDR3nt: TGTGCCAGCAGCGGACAGAGGGCGAGGCGGCAATACGAGCAGTACTTC
CDR3aa: CASSGQRARRQYEQYF

j_gene: TRBJ1-1
abundance: NA
d_gene: TRBD1
v_gene: TRBV19
CDR3nt: TGTGCCAGTAGCCGACCGGACAGGGGAAACACTGAAGCTTTCTTT
CDR3aa: CASSRPDRGNTEAFF

j_gene: TRBJ2-4
abundance: NA
d_gene: NA
v_gene: TRBV11-2
CDR3nt: TGTGCCAGCAGCTTAGATCTAAGCCGGGACATTCAGTACTTC
CDR3aa: CASSLDLSRDIQYF

j_gene: TRBJ2-1
abundance: NA
d_gene: TRBD2
v_gene: TRBV27
CDR3nt: TGTGCCAGCAGTGAACTAGCGGGAGGGCCTCAGGAGCAGTTCTTC
CDR3aa: CASSELAGGPQEQFF

j_gene: TRBJ2-7
abundance: NA
d_gene: NA
v_gene: TRBV11-1
CDR3nt: TGTGCCAGCAGCCGGGACTTGATCTACGAGCAGTACTTC
CDR3aa: CASSRDLIYEQYF

j_gene: TRBJ2-3
abundance: NA
d_gene: TRBD1
v_gene: TRBV6-1
CDR3nt: TGTGCCAGCAGTGCTCCAACTTTTTCAGGGGGCGGCACAGATACGCAGTATTTT
CDR3aa: CASSAPTFSGGGTDTQYF

j_gene: TRBJ1-2
abundance: NA
d_gene: TRBD1
v_gene: TRBV4-1
CDR3nt: TGCGCCAGCAGAGCGGGACAGGGGGCCCCTAACTATGGCTACACCTTC
CDR3aa: CASRAGQGAPNYGYTF

j_gene: TRBJ1-2
abundance: NA
d_gene: TRBD1
v_gene: TRBV7-8
CDR3nt: TGTGCCAGCAGCCACGGACAGGGAAATAACTATGGCTACACCTTC
CDR3aa: CASSHGQGNNYGYTF

j_gene: TRBJ2-7
abundance: NA
d_gene: TRBD1
v_gene: TRBV6-5
CDR3nt: TGTGCCAGCAGTTACGACGGACAGGGGTTCTACGAGCAGTACTTC
CDR3aa: CASSYDGQGFYEQYF

j_gene: TRBJ1-5
abundance: NA
d_gene: NA
v_gene: TRBV21-1
CDR3nt: TGTGCCAGCACCCTAGTCGAGGGAGTACAACGAAATCAGCCCCAGCATTTT
CDR3aa: CASTLVEGVQRNQPQHF

j_gene: TRBJ2-1
abundance: NA
d_gene: NA
v_gene: TRBV28
CDR3nt: TGTGCCAGCAGTCCATCACGGGAGCAGTTCTTC
CDR3aa: CASSPSREQFF

j_gene: TRBJ1-2
abundance: NA
d_gene: TRBD1
v_gene: TRBV7-9
CDR3nt: TGTGCCAGCAGCTTCAGTCCGTTAGGGGGCGGCTATGGCTACACCTTC
CDR3aa: CASSFSPLGGGYGYTF

j_gene: TRBJ1-2
abundance: few
d_gene: NA
v_gene: TRBV6-5
CDR3nt: TGTGCCAGCAAAGGGGAGGGATCGAATGGCTACACCTTC
CDR3aa: CASKGEGSNGYTF

j_gene: TRBJ1-5
abundance: NA
d_gene: NA
v_gene: TRBV6-4
CDR3nt: TGTGCCAGCAGTGTTTCGGAGAATCAGCCCCAGCATTTT
CDR3aa: CASSVSENQPQHF

j_gene: TRBJ1-1
abundance: NA
d_gene: NA
v_gene: TRBV11-2
CDR3nt: TGTGCCAGCAGCTCCGTACAGGGTAACACTGAAGCTTTCTTT
CDR3aa: CASSSVQGNTEAFF

j_gene: TRBJ2-7
abundance: NA
d_gene: NA
v_gene: TRBV6-5
CDR3nt: TGTGCCAGCAGTTACGGTGGAGGGGTCTGGATTTACGAGCAGTACTTC
CDR3aa: CASSYGGGVWIYEQYF

j_gene: TRBJ2-3
abundance: NA
d_gene: TRBD1
v_gene: TRBV6-5
CDR3nt: TGTGCCAGCCGGGACAGATCCCGCACAGATACGCAGTATTTT
CDR3aa: CASRDRSRTDTQYF

j_gene: TRBJ1-5
abundance: NA
d_gene: NA
v_gene: TRBV30
CDR3nt: TGTGCCCTTCAGGCGCCCCACTTGAGCAATCAGCCCCAGCATTTT
CDR3aa: CALQAPHLSNQPQHF

j_gene: TRBJ1-4
abundance: NA
d_gene: TRBD1
v_gene: TRBV29-1
CDR3nt: TGCAGCGTTGAAGACGACAGGGATAATGAAAAACTGTTTTTT
CDR3aa: CSVEDDRDNEKLFF

j_gene: TRBJ2-3
abundance: NA
d_gene: NA
v_gene: TRBV9
CDR3nt: TGTGCCAGCAGCGTCCGGGACACTTACACAGATACGCAGTATTTT
CDR3aa: CASSVRDTYTDTQYF

j_gene: TRBJ2-2
abundance: NA
d_gene: NA
v_gene: TRBV19
CDR3nt: TGTGCCAGTAGGTACCCCATAATAACAGAGAACACCGGGGAGCTGTTTTTT
CDR3aa: CASRYPIITENTGELFF

j_gene: TRBJ2-5
abundance: NA
d_gene: TRBD2
v_gene: TRBV29-1
CDR3nt: TGCAGCGTGATACTAGCGGGGGAAGAGACCCAGTACTTC
CDR3aa: CSVILAGEETQYF

j_gene: TRBJ1-1
abundance: NA
d_gene: NA
v_gene: TRBV29-1
CDR3nt: TGCAGCGTTGATACGGTGAACACTGAAGCTTTCTTT
CDR3aa: CSVDTVNTEAFF

j_gene: TRBJ2-7
abundance: NA
d_gene: TRBD1
v_gene: TRBV5-6
CDR3nt: TGTGCCAGCAGCCGGGACAGGTCTTCCTACGAGCAGTACTTC
CDR3aa: CASSRDRSSYEQYF

j_gene: TRBJ1-4
abundance: NA
d_gene: NA
v_gene: TRBV5-6
CDR3nt: TGTGCCAGCAGCTTGGGCCCGCCGGGGACTAATGAAAAACTGTTTTTT
CDR3aa: CASSLGPPGTNEKLFF

j_gene: TRBJ2-3
abundance: once
d_gene: NA
v_gene: TRBV5-1
CDR3nt: TGCGCCAGCAGGGCGGGGACTAGCACAGATACGCAGTATTTT
CDR3aa: CASRAGTSTDTQYF

j_gene: TRBJ1-1
abundance: NA
d_gene: NA
v_gene: TRBV6-5
CDR3nt: TGTGCCAGCAGCCACCGAGGGGGGGCTGAAGCTTTCTTT
CDR3aa: CASSHRGGAEAFF

j_gene: TRBJ2-1
abundance: once
d_gene: TRBD2
v_gene: TRBV4-2
CDR3nt: TGTGCCAGCAGCCACGGTGGTACTAGCGGCTCCTACAATGAGCAGTTCTTC
CDR3aa: CASSHGGTSGSYNEQFF

j_gene: TRBJ2-3
abundance: NA
d_gene: NA
v_gene: TRBV27
CDR3nt: TGTGCCAGCAGTTATTTTGGCTGGGTCCCTCAGGGAGATACGCAGTATTTT
CDR3aa: CASSYFGWVPQGDTQYF

j_gene: TRBJ1-1
abundance: NA
d_gene: NA
v_gene: TRBV7-6
CDR3nt: TGTGCCAGCAGCTTAAACAACTGGGCCTCTACTGAAGCTTTCTTT
CDR3aa: CASSLNNWASTEAFF

j_gene: TRBJ1-5
abundance: NA
d_gene: NA
v_gene: TRBV27
CDR3nt: TGTGCCAGCAGCCAGGCTATTGGGGGGAATCAGCCCCAGCATTTT
CDR3aa: CASSQAIGGNQPQHF